Shown below are 10 T cell receptor beta chains from a single sample sequenced in a study of T cell responses to AZD1222 COVID-19 vaccine. This table comes from immunoSEQ multiplex PCR, and its TCRdb copy is limited to in-frame clones, with some not included. The sample yields about 160,000 clones, 70% to 90% seen once. This specimen consisted of peripheral blood, obtained 28 days after the second AZD1222 dose. These receptor sequences come from an adult who received the AZD1222 COVID-19 vaccine.

The V call is TRBV19, the J call TRBJ2-2; D remains ambiguous. V was pared by 7 bases and J by 2 bases, with 17 bases between. The germline V gene encodes CDR1 LNHDA and CDR2 SQIVND (reference sequence). This CDR3 region has 16 residues. CDR3 DNA sequence: TGTGCCAGTACCTACCGCGCAGGTGCAAACACCGGGGAGCTGTTTTTT. Encoded protein: CASTYRAGANTGELFF.

The chain combines TRBV3-1 (or the pseudogene TRBV3-2) with TRBJ2-1, with D perhaps matching TRBD1 (7 bases). Germline CDR1 LGHDT, CDR2 YNNKEL (reference sequence). Trimming took 3 bases from V and 7 from J, leaving 13 bases between them. The CDR3 is 14 residues long. Here the CDR3 reads CASSHLGGQNEQFF. CDR3 nucleotides: TGTGCCAGCAGCCACCTCGGGGGACAGAATGAGCAGTTCTTC.

This clone occurred once. The chain links TRBV5-4 to TRBJ2-3; D unresolved. The CDR3 totals 12 residues. Germline CDR1 and CDR2: SGHNT and YYREEE (reference sequence). Deletions cut 4 bases from V and 6 bases from J, with 9 bases between. The CDR3, as DNA: TGTGCCAGCAGCAAGGAGACGGATACGCAGTATTTT. This sequence encodes CASSKETDTQYF. The variable domain in full, with the rest retrieved from reference TRBV5-4 and TRBJ2-3, is ETGVTQSPTHLIKTRGQQVTLRCSSQSGHNTVSWYQQALGQGPQFIFQYYREEENGRGNFPPRFSGLQFPNYSSELNVNALELDDSALYLCASSKETDTQYFGPGTRLTVL.

The gene calls are TRBV2 and TRBJ1-6; D unclear. The CDR3 loop spans 13 amino acids. The germline gives CDR1 SNHLY, CDR2 FYNNEI. V was pared by 7 bases and J by 9 bases, with 13 bases between. This chain's CDR3 is CASKRLLGSPLHF. CDR3 sequence (DNA): TGTGCCAGCAAGAGACTCCTTGGTTCACCCCTCCACTTT.

The V call is TRBV5-6, the J call TRBJ1-5, with D maybe TRBD1 (5 bases). Germline CDR1 reads SGHDT; CDR2 reads YYEEEE. The V and J ends lost 2 bases and 5 bases respectively, with 14 bases between them. The CDR3 is 15 residues long. CDR3 coding DNA: TGTGCCAGCAGCTTCGGGGGAATAGGGGATCAGCCCCAGCATTTT. It codes for CASSFGGIGDQPQHF.

The chain combines TRBV30 with TRBJ2-1; 9 bases are shared with TRBD2. Trimming took 5 bases from V and 4 from J; bases not matched to a gene: 15. Germline assignment: CDR1 GTSNPN and CDR2 SVGIG (reference sequence). The CDR3 runs 17 residues. DNA of the CDR3: TGTGCCTGGGGATTAGCGGGGGCTTTATTTATTTACAATGAGCAGTTCTTC. Amino acid sequence: CAWGLAGALFIYNEQFF.

This rearrangement joins TRBV7-3 to TRBJ2-1; the D gene is possibly TRBD2 (7 bases). CDR1 SGHTA and CDR2 FQGTGA come from the germline V gene. CDR3 size: 15 residues. Trimming removed 1 base from V and 8 bases from J, with 15 bases in between. The CDR3 protein is CASSLNSGGQDEQFF. Written as DNA, the CDR3 is TGTGCCAGCAGCTTAAATTCGGGGGGCCAGGATGAGCAGTTCTTC.

The rearrangement links TRBV10-3 to TRBJ1-3, with TRBD1 as a possible D gene (6 bases). The CDR3 runs 17 residues. Germline CDR1 is ENHRY and CDR2 is SYGVKD. Between the trimmed V and J ends, which lost 0 bases and 7 bases, there was a span of 19 bases. CDR3 region: CAISESPGPGGGNTIYF. CDR3 nucleotides: TGTGCCATCAGTGAGTCCCCCGGGCCCGGAGGGGGGAACACCATATATTTT.

The chain employs TRBV6-1 and TRBJ2-6, with D maybe TRBD1 (6 bases). Germline V gene sequence: CDR1 MNHNS, CDR2 SASEGT. CDR3 length equals 16 residues. V lost 2 bases and J lost 0, with 8 bases in between. The CDR3 region has the DNA TGTGCCAGCAGTGAATTCAGGGGCTCTGGGGCCAACGTCCTGACTTTC. This sequence encodes CASSEFRGSGANVLTF.

This clone has a handful of counts. This chain connects TRBV5-8 to TRBJ1-1; D not resolved. V gave up 1 base and J gave up 0 bases, with 10 bases separating them. The CDR3 is 15 amino acids. CDR1 and CDR2 from the germline V gene are SGHTS and YDEGEE. In DNA, the CDR3 is TGTGCCAGCAGCTTGAGTCCAGGTCTGAACACTGAAGCTTTCTTT. Translating gives CASSLSPGLNTEAFF.